Listed below are T cell receptor beta chains from one sample, sequenced in a study of blood T cell repertoires in COVID-19. Generated by immunoSEQ multiplex PCR, the TCRdb table keeps only in-frame clones and is missing some. The sample lists fewer than 350,000 clones, roughly 85% occurring once. Sequencing was done on a sample of PBMCs or T cells enriched from blood (not recorded which). The receptors were gathered from a woman younger than 45 who had been exposed to COVID-19. CDR3s include the opening cysteine and the closing phenylalanine or tryptophan. The order of the fields is J gene, D gene, V gene, CDR3 protein. A D gene is named only where the DNA matches it firmly.

>TRBJ2-7|TRBD2|TRBV10-3
CAISGSGTSGTYEQYF
>TRBJ2-2|NA|TRBV28
CASSLVPRNGELFF
>TRBJ1-2|NA|TRBV29-1
CSVDLSVRRVGYTF
>TRBJ2-1|TRBD1|TRBV7-9
CASSPRTGNYNEQFF
>TRBJ2-6|TRBD1|TRBV6-5
CASSSTGVGANVLTF
>TRBJ2-5|TRBD2|TRBV5-1
CASSLGASGGLLETQYF
>TRBJ1-6|NA|TRBV10-2
CASSEGILPGVSSYNSPLHF
>TRBJ1-1|NA|TRBV19
CASSITVGVTEAFF
>TRBJ2-5|TRBD2|TRBV5-1
CASSQRGLAVQETQYF
>TRBJ2-7|NA|TRBV6-5
CASSYSWTTTYEQYF
>TRBJ2-6|NA|TRBV27
CASSSPDSGANVLTF
>TRBJ1-5|TRBD1|TRBV19
CASTQGQGALGNQPQHF
>TRBJ2-5|TRBD2|TRBV6-1
CASSESWASGGAQYF
>TRBJ2-3|TRBD2|TRBV13
CASSLSGGGTDTQYF
>TRBJ2-5|NA|TRBV5-1
CASSLAGQQETQYF
>TRBJ2-7|TRBD2|TRBV19
CASSIGTSGRSEQYF
>TRBJ1-6|NA|TRBV7-3
CASSLTRVKNSPLHF
>TRBJ2-7|TRBD2|TRBV7-9
CASDQAGGNTYEQYF
>TRBJ2-7|NA|TRBV6-2/TRBV6-3
CASSYKLEQYF
>TRBJ1-2|TRBD1|TRBV3-1/TRBV3-2
CASSRWDRGGDGYTF
>TRBJ2-6|NA|TRBV25-1
CASSDVEGQGANVLTF
>TRBJ2-7|NA|TRBV5-1
CASSEDTSYEQYF
>TRBJ1-2|TRBD1|TRBV9
CASSVERTGTGGYTF
>TRBJ1-5|TRBD1|TRBV15
CATTSGQGGNQPQHF
>TRBJ1-2|NA|TRBV7-2
CASSSPQANYGYTF
>TRBJ1-6|NA|TRBV6-5
CASRQNSPLHF
>TRBJ1-3|NA|TRBV30
CAWSTSSGNTIYF
>TRBJ1-1|NA|TRBV7-9
CASSPQGPEAFF
>TRBJ1-5|TRBD1|TRBV6-5
CASRSDRVGQPQHF
>TRBJ2-7|TRBD2|TRBV6-5
CASSYSTSGLYEQYF
>TRBJ1-6|NA|TRBV28
CASSSYRSSSYNSPLHF
>TRBJ1-2|TRBD1|TRBV14
CASSQDRGQGRLPNYGYTF
>TRBJ2-5|NA|TRBV5-5
CASSLKGIQETQYF
>TRBJ2-5|NA|TRBV29-1
CSVDRALQETQYF
>TRBJ2-3|NA|TRBV5-1
CASGTGRSTDTQYF
>TRBJ1-1|NA|TRBV7-9
CASGGVLGTEAFF
>TRBJ2-7|NA|TRBV21-1
CASSKVLGTGYYDYEQYF
>TRBJ1-6|NA|TRBV28
CASSPGQRVSPLHF
>TRBJ1-2|NA|TRBV18
CASSPTGNYGYTF
>TRBJ2-3|NA|TRBV7-3
CASSLAGPDTQYF
>TRBJ2-3|NA|TRBV7-9
CASSVHNRFRGDTQYF
>TRBJ2-1|TRBD2|TRBV11-2
CASSPRYVGGYNEQFF
>TRBJ2-5|TRBD1|TRBV5-1
CASSDPPTGKETQYF
>TRBJ2-2|TRBD1|TRBV9
CASSVDQGAGTGELFF
>TRBJ2-3|TRBD1|TRBV3-1/TRBV3-2
CASSPIAGDRKDF
>TRBJ1-3|TRBD1|TRBV28
CASRTDRGGNTIYF
>TRBJ1-6|NA|TRBV19
CASSTAVSTPLHF
>TRBJ2-7|TRBD2|TRBV6-5
CASSTGGPKEQYF
>TRBJ2-7|TRBD1|TRBV3-1/TRBV3-2
CASSQAGQGLTYEQYF
>TRBJ1-2|TRBD1|TRBV24-1
CATSGSGQLYGYTF
>TRBJ1-1|NA|TRBV7-2
CASSPRTGRGTEAFF
>TRBJ1-3|NA|TRBV7-6
CASSRDISGNTIYF
>TRBJ2-5|TRBD2|TRBV11-2
CASSLGTSGRQETQYF
>TRBJ1-2|NA|TRBV30
CACQTGRLRGYTF